This TCR beta chain was identified in a study of T cells expressing NK-cell markers. The CDR3 is 15 residues long. TCRdb re-called the 5' RACE reads and catalogs CDR3 proteins one per entry, DNA excluded. The sample includes 200,000 to 300,000 distinct CDR3 sequences. The chain is built from TRBV12-3 or TRBV12-4 and TRBJ1-1; there is no DNA to check the TCRdb D call of TRBD1. What was sequenced was blood T cells: a sorted CD56 or NKG2C T cell subset, CD4+ or CD8+ T cells, or bulk PBMC T cells (not recorded which). The source of this sequence is a man younger than 35 in good health. The CDR3 spells CASSPGTDMVAEAFF.